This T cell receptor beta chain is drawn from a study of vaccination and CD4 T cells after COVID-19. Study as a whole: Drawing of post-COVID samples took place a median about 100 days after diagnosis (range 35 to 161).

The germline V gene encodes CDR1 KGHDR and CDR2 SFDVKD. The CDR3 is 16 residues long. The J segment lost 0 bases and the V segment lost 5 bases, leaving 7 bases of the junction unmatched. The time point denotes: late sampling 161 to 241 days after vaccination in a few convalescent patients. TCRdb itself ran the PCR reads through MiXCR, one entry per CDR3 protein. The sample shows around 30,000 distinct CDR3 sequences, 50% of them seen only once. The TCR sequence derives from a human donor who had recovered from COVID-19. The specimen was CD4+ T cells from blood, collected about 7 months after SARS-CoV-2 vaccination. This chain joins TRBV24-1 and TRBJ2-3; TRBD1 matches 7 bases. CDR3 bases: TGTGCCACCAGTGGGGGGACAGACTCTAGCACAGATACGCAGTATTTT. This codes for CATSGGTDSSTDTQYF.